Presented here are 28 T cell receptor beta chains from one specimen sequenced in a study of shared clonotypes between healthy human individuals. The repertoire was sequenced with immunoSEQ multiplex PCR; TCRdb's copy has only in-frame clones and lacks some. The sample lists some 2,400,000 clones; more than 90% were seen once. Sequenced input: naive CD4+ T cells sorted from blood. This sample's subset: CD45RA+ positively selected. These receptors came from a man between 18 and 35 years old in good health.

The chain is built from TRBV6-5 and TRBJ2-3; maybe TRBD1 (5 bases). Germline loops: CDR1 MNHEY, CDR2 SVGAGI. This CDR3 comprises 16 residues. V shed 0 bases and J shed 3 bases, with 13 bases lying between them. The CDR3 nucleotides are TGTGCCAGCAGTTACTCAGGACACATGGGGACAGATACGCAGTATTTT. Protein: CASSYSGHMGTDTQYF.

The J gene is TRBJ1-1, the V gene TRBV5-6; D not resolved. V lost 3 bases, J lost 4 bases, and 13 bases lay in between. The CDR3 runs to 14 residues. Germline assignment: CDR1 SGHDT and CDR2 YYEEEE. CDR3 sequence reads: CASSSDGLGTEAFF. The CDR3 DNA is TGTGCCAGCAGCTCCGACGGACTCGGCACTGAAGCTTTCTTT.

CDR3 amino acids: CASSVDRGQGYGYTF. CDR3 sequence (DNA): TGTGCCAGCAGTGTAGACAGGGGACAGGGCTATGGCTACACCTTC. The chain carries TRBV28 and TRBJ1-2; TRBD1 matches 9 bases. There are 15 residues in the CDR3. Germline loops: CDR1 MDHEN, CDR2 SYDVKM. Losses at the gene ends were 5 bases for V and 4 bases for J; bases not matched to a gene: 8.

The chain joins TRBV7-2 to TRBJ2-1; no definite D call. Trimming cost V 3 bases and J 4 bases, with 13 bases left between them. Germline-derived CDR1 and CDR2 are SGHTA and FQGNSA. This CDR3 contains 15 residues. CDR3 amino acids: CASSFGQPDYNEQFF. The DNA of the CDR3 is TGTGCCAGCAGCTTCGGTCAGCCCGATTACAATGAGCAGTTCTTC.

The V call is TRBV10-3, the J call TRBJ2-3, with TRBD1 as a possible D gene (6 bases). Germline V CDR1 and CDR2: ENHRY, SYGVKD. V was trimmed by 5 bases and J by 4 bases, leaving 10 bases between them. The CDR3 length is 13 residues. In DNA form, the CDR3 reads TGTGCCATCAGTTACAGGGTTGCAGATACGCAGTATTTT. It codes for CAISYRVADTQYF.

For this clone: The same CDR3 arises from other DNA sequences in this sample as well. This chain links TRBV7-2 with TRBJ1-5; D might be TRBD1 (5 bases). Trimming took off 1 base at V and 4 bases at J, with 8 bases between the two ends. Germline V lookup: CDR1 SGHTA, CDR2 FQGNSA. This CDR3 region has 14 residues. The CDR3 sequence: CASSLGPGNQPQHF. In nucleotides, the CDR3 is TGTGCCAGCAGCTTAGGGCCAGGGAATCAGCCCCAGCATTTT.

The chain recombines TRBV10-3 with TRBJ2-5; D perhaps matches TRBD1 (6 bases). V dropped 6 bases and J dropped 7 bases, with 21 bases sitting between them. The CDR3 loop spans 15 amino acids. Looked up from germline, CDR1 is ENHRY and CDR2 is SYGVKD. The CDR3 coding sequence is TGTGCCATCAGAGAAGACAGGAGTGGTGGAGGGACCCAGTACTTC. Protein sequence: CAIREDRSGGGTQYF.

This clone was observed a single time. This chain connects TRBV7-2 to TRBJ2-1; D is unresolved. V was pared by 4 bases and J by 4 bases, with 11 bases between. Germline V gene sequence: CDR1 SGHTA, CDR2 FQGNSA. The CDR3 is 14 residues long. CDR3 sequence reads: CASSSRGFYNEQFF. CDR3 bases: TGTGCCAGCAGCTCCCGTGGCTTTTACAATGAGCAGTTCTTC.

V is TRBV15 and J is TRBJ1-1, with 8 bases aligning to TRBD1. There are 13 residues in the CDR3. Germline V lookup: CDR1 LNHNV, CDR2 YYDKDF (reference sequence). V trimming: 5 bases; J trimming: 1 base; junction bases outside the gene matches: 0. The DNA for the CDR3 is TGTGCCACCAGCGGACAGGGGAACACTGAAGCTTTCTTT. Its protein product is CATSGQGNTEAFF.

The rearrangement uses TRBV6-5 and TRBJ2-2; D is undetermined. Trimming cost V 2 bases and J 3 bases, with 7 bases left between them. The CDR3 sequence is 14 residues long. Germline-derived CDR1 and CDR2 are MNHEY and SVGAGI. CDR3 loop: CASSYDGDTGELFF. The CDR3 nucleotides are TGTGCCAGCAGTTACGACGGAGACACCGGGGAGCTGTTTTTT.

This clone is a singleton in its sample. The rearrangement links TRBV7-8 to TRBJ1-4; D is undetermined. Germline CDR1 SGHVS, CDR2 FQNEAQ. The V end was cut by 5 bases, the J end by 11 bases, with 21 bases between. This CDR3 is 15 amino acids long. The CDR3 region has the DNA TGTGCCAGCAGCCCCCTTCCCCGGGGAACCTTTAAACTGTTTTTT. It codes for CASSPLPRGTFKLFF.

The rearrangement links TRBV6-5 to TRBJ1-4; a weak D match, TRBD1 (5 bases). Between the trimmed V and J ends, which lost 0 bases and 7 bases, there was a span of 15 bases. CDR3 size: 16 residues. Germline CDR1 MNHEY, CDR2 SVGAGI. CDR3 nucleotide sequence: TGTGCCAGCAGTTACTCTCCGGGGACCCAGATTGAAAAACTGTTTTTT. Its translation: CASSYSPGTQIEKLFF.

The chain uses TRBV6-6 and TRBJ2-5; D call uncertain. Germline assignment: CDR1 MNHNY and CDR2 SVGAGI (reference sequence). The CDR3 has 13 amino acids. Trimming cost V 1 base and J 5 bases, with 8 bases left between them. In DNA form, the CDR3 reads TGTGCCAGCAGTTACTATCCCGGGGAGACCCAGTACTTC. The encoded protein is CASSYYPGETQYF.

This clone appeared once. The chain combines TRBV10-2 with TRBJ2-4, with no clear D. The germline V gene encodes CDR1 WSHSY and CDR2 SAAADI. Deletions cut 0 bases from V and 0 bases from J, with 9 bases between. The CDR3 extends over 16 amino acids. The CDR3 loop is CASSESGVLAKNIQYF. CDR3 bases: TGCGCCAGCAGTGAGTCAGGAGTCCTAGCCAAAAACATTCAGTACTTC.

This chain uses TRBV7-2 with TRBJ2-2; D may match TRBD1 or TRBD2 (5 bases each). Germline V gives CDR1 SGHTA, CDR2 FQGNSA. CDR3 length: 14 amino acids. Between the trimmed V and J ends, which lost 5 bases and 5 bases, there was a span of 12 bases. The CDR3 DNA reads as TGTGCCAGCAGCGGGTTTGAGGGGACCGGGGAGCTGTTTTTT. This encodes CASSGFEGTGELFF.

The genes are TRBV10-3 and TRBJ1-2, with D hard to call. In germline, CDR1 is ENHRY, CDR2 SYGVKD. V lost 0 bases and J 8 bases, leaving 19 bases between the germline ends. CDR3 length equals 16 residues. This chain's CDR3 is CAISESVGRGGGGYTF. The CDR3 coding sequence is TGTGCCATCAGTGAGTCGGTTGGGCGGGGAGGCGGAGGCTACACCTTC.

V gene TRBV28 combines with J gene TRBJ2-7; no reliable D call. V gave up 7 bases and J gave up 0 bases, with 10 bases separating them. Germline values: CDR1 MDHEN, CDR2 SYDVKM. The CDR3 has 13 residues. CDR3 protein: CASTDASSYEQYF. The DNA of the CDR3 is TGTGCCAGCACGGACGCAAGCTCCTACGAGCAGTACTTC.

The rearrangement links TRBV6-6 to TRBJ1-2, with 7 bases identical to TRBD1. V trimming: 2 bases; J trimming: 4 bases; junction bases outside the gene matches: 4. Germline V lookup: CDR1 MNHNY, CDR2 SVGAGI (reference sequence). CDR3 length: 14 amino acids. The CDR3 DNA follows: TGTGCCAGCAGTTACCCCAGGGGGGGCTATGGCTACACCTTC. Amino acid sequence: CASSYPRGGYGYTF.

The chain's CDR3 is CASSLDRGTNPNTEAFF. The CDR3 DNA follows: TGTGCCAGCAGCTTAGATCGGGGCACGAACCCGAACACTGAAGCTTTCTTT. V gene TRBV11-2 combines with J gene TRBJ1-1, with D possibly TRBD1 on 5 matching bases. This CDR3 comprises 17 residues. Trimming removed 0 bases from V and 1 base from J, with 15 bases in between. Germline-derived CDR1 and CDR2 are SGHAT and FQNNGV.

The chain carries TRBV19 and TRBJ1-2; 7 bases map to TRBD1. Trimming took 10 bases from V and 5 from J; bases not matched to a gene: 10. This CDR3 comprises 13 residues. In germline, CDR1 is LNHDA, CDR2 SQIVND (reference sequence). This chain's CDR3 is CATTAGTAYGYTF. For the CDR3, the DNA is TGTGCCACCACGGCGGGGACAGCGTATGGCTACACCTTC.

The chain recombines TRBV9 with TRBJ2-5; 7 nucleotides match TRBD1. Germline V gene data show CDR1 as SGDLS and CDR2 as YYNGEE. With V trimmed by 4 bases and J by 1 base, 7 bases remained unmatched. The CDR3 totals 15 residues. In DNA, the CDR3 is TGTGCCAGCAGCCCCCGGGACAGAGTCCAAGAGACCCAGTACTTC. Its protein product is CASSPRDRVQETQYF.

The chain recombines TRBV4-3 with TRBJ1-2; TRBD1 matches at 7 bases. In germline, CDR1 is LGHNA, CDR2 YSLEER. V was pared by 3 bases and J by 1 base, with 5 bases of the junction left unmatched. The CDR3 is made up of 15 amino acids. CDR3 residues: CASSQRDSINYGYTF. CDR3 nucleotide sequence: TGCGCCAGCAGCCAGAGGGACAGTATTAACTATGGCTACACCTTC.

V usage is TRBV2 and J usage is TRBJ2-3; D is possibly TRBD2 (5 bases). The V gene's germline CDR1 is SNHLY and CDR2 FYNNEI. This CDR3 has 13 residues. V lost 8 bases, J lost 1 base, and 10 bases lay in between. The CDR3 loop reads CASVLAGTDTQYF. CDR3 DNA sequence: TGTGCCAGCGTCCTAGCAGGCACAGATACGCAGTATTTT.

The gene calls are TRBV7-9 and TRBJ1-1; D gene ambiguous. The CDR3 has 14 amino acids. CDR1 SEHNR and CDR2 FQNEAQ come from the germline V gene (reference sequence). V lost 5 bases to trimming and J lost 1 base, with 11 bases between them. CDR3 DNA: TGTGCCAGCAGCGTAACCACCGGGAACACTGAAGCTTTCTTT. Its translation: CASSVTTGNTEAFF.

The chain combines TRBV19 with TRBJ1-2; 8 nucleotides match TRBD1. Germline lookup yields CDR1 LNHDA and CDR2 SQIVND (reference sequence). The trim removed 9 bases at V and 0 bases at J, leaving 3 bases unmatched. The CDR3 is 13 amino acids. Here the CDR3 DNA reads TGTGCCAGCCAGGACAGGGCTAACTATGGCTACACCTTC. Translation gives CASQDRANYGYTF.

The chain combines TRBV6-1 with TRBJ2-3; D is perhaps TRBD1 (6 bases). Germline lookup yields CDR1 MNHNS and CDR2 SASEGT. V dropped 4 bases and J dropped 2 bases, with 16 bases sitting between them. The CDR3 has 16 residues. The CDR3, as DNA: TGTGCCAGCAGTGCACCCGTAGGGGGTCACACAGATACGCAGTATTTT. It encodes CASSAPVGGHTDTQYF.

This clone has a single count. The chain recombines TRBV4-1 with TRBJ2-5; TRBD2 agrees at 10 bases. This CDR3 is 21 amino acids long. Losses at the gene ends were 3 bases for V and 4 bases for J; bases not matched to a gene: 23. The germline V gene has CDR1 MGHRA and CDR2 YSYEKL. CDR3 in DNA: TGCGCCAGCAGCCACCCACACCCGGGGGAGCGGGAGGGCCTTTGGCGAGAGACCCAGTACTTC. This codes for CASSHPHPGEREGLWRETQYF.

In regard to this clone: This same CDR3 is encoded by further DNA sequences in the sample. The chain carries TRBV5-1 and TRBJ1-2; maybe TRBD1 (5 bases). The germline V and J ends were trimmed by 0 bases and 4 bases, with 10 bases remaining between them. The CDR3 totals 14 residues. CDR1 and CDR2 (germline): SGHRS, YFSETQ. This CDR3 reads CASSLEAGPYGYTF. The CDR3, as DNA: TGCGCCAGCAGCTTGGAGGCAGGGCCCTATGGCTACACCTTC.